The T cell receptor (beta chain) described here comes from a study of blood T cell repertoires in COVID-19. The CDR3 has 16 residues. The junction had 4 bases not matched to a gene; V was cut back by 2 bases and J by 3 bases. Germline-derived CDR1 and CDR2 are ENHRY and SYGVKD. Clones were sequenced by immunoSEQ multiplex PCR, and TCRdb holds only the in-frame ones, with some missing. Among about 400,000 clones, nearly 90% were seen once, and the ten largest hold under 2%. The sequence was obtained from a young woman with acute COVID-19. Sequencing was done on a sample of PBMCs or T cells enriched from blood (not recorded which). This rearrangement joins TRBV10-3 to TRBJ2-7; 13 bases line up with TRBD2. As DNA, the CDR3 is TGTGCCATCAGTGAGACTAGCGGGAGGGTAAGCTACGAGCAGTACTTC. Encoded protein: CAISETSGRVSYEQYF.